Sequencing of this TCR beta chain was carried out in a study of cytomegalovirus exposure and HLA in healthy donors. TCRdb's table, derived via immunoSEQ multiplex PCR, lists solely in-frame clones and lacks some. Here the sample spans over 250,000 clones, approximately 90% being singletons. CDR1 is GTSNPN, CDR2 SVGIG, per germline (reference sequence). Between the trimmed V and J ends, which lost 4 bases and 1 base, there was a span of 10 bases. The CDR3 is made up of 13 amino acids. The chain is built from TRBV30 and TRBJ2-5; a weak D match, TRBD1 (6 bases). The sample comprised PBMCs. This TCR came from a woman aged 25 to 45 in good health and CMV-seropositive. The CDR3: CAWTQDSQETQYF. CDR3 nucleotide sequence: TGTGCCTGGACCCAGGACAGCCAAGAGACCCAGTACTTC.